This T cell receptor (beta chain) was identified during a study of CD8+CD57+ T cells in acquired aplastic anemia. With regard to this clonotype: A junction boundary mismatches the germline segment, possibly from a read error.

In germline, CDR1 is MNHEY, CDR2 SVGAGI. The CDR3 covers 15 residues. Researchers used genomic DNA as the template to profile TCR beta VDJ and CDR3. A single record per CDR3 protein comes from TCRdb applying MiXCR to the reads. There are 250,000 to 300,000 distinct CDR3 sequences in the sample; 55% to 60% occur only once, and 7% to 9% lies in the top ten. The chain uses TRBV6-5 and TRBJ2-7; 7 bases fit TRBD2. Sequenced input: sorted CD4+, CD8+, or CD8+CD57+ T cells (not recorded which) from PBMCs. The clonotype was recovered from a human donor with severe aplastic anemia or a healthy control (not recorded which). CDR3 loop: CASRTGLGVSDEQYF. The CDR3 DNA sequence: TGTGCCAGCAGAACCGGACTAGGTGTCTCCGACGAGCAGTACTTC.